A selection of T cell receptor beta chains follows, all from one sample in a study of cytomegalovirus exposure and HLA in healthy donors. Here immunoSEQ multiplex PCR was the method, and the copy in TCRdb shows in-frame clones only, minus some. The table has around 90,000 clones, roughly 78% seen once. The sequencing sample was made of PBMCs. The receptor set was obtained from a young man in good health and CMV-seronegative. Each CDR3 is given with its conserved first and last residue. The D gene is left open where the match is weak. Clone size is shown for a subset of rows, as once, few, many or a class of expanded clone.

d_gene: .
abundance: .
j_gene: TRBJ2-7
v_gene: TRBV5-1
CDR3nt: TGCGCCAGCAGCTCCGGGACTGTTCTCAACGAGCAGTACTTC
CDR3aa: CASSSGTVLNEQYF

d_gene: TRBD1
abundance: .
j_gene: TRBJ2-6
v_gene: TRBV28
CDR3nt: TGTGCCAGCAGTTTCACAAGGGTAAAACCGGGACAGTTGACCTCTGGGGCCAACGTCCTGACTTTC
CDR3aa: CASSFTRVKPGQLTSGANVLTF

d_gene: TRBD1
abundance: .
j_gene: TRBJ1-2
v_gene: TRBV6-5
CDR3nt: TGTGCCAGCAGTCTAATTAAGGGGGCGCTTGGCTACACCTTC
CDR3aa: CASSLIKGALGYTF

d_gene: .
abundance: .
j_gene: TRBJ2-5
v_gene: TRBV30
CDR3nt: TGTGCCTGGAGTGTACTGGAAGTGGGGGGCCAGTACTTC
CDR3aa: CAWSVLEVGGQYF

d_gene: .
abundance: .
j_gene: TRBJ2-5
v_gene: TRBV5-4
CDR3nt: TGTGCCAGCAGCTTGAGAGGGCAGACCCAGTACTTC
CDR3aa: CASSLRGQTQYF

d_gene: .
abundance: .
j_gene: TRBJ2-7
v_gene: TRBV27
CDR3nt: TGTGCCAGCAGTTTAAGACAGTTGTACGAGCAGTACTTC
CDR3aa: CASSLRQLYEQYF

d_gene: .
abundance: .
j_gene: TRBJ2-2
v_gene: TRBV6-1
CDR3nt: TGTGCCAGCAGTGGGGTAGCGGAGCTCACCGGGGAGCTGTTTTTT
CDR3aa: CASSGVAELTGELFF

d_gene: TRBD1
abundance: few
j_gene: TRBJ2-7
v_gene: TRBV4-2
CDR3nt: TGTGCCAGCAGCCAAGAAAGGGACAGCTCCTACGAGCAGTACTTC
CDR3aa: CASSQERDSSYEQYF

d_gene: TRBD1
abundance: .
j_gene: TRBJ1-2
v_gene: TRBV7-2
CDR3nt: TGTGCCAGCAGCTTTACCACAGGGGGCGGCTACACCTTC
CDR3aa: CASSFTTGGGYTF

d_gene: .
abundance: .
j_gene: TRBJ2-2
v_gene: TRBV15
CDR3nt: TGTGCCACCAGCAGAGATACGGGTCCGAACACCGGGGAGCTGTTTTTT
CDR3aa: CATSRDTGPNTGELFF

d_gene: .
abundance: .
j_gene: TRBJ1-5
v_gene: TRBV7-9
CDR3nt: TGTGCCAGCAGCTCCACACAGGGAATCTATCAGCCCCAGCATTTT
CDR3aa: CASSSTQGIYQPQHF

d_gene: TRBD2
abundance: .
j_gene: TRBJ2-1
v_gene: TRBV12-5
CDR3nt: TGTGCTAGTGGTTCCGGACTAGCGGAAACCTCCTACAATGAGCAGTTCTTC
CDR3aa: CASGSGLAETSYNEQFF

d_gene: TRBD1
abundance: .
j_gene: TRBJ1-1
v_gene: TRBV5-4
CDR3nt: TGTGCCAGCAGACAGGACAGGGATACTGAAGCTTTCTTT
CDR3aa: CASRQDRDTEAFF

d_gene: .
abundance: .
j_gene: TRBJ1-2
v_gene: TRBV18
CDR3nt: TGTGCCAGCTCACCCGACCTACTCAGGAACTATGGCTACACCTTC
CDR3aa: CASSPDLLRNYGYTF

d_gene: .
abundance: .
j_gene: TRBJ2-6
v_gene: TRBV5-6
CDR3nt: TGTGCCAGCAGCTACCTGACACTCAGCTCTGGGGCCAACGTCCTGACTTTC
CDR3aa: CASSYLTLSSGANVLTF

d_gene: TRBD2
abundance: .
j_gene: TRBJ2-3
v_gene: TRBV5-1
CDR3nt: TGCGCCAGCAGCAAAGAACCAGCGGGAGGGGGTCCAGATACGCAGTATTTT
CDR3aa: CASSKEPAGGGPDTQYF

d_gene: .
abundance: .
j_gene: TRBJ2-7
v_gene: TRBV5-4
CDR3nt: TGTGCCAGCAGCTTGGTAGGCGGGTTATCCACCTACGAGCAGTACTTC
CDR3aa: CASSLVGGLSTYEQYF

d_gene: TRBD1
abundance: .
j_gene: TRBJ1-5
v_gene: TRBV11-2
CDR3nt: TGTGCCAGCAGCCCAGGACAGGGCAAATATAGCAATCAGCCCCAGCATTTT
CDR3aa: CASSPGQGKYSNQPQHF

d_gene: .
abundance: once
j_gene: TRBJ2-7
v_gene: TRBV14
CDR3nt: TGTGCCAGCAGCCGGTCCAATTCCTACGAGCAGTACTTC
CDR3aa: CASSRSNSYEQYF

d_gene: .
abundance: .
j_gene: TRBJ2-7
v_gene: TRBV27
CDR3nt: TGTGCCAGCAGTTTAGAGGGAACTTCCTCCTACGAGCAGTACTTC
CDR3aa: CASSLEGTSSYEQYF

d_gene: TRBD2
abundance: few
j_gene: TRBJ2-3
v_gene: TRBV6-4
CDR3nt: TGTGCCAGCAGTGAAGGCGTGGGCGGGGGGGCCAAAGATACGCAGTATTTT
CDR3aa: CASSEGVGGGAKDTQYF

d_gene: TRBD1
abundance: .
j_gene: TRBJ1-5
v_gene: TRBV5-5
CDR3nt: TGTGCCAGCAGTGTACAGGGGGACGGCAATCAGCCCCAGCATTTT
CDR3aa: CASSVQGDGNQPQHF

d_gene: .
abundance: .
j_gene: TRBJ2-7
v_gene: TRBV5-6
CDR3nt: TGTGCCAGCAGCTCCTACTACGAGCAGTACTTC
CDR3aa: CASSSYYEQYF